The subject of this entry is one T cell receptor beta chain. Its antigen is unknown. V dropped 3 bases and J dropped 0 bases, with 7 bases sitting between them. Germline assignment: CDR1 MNHNS and CDR2 SASEGT. The CDR3 is 14 amino acids. TCRdb redid the calling of the 5' RACE reads with MiXCR, one entry per CDR3 protein. The sample lists 450,000 or so distinct CDR3 sequences; approximately 26% were seen once. The data were taken from a study of CD8 T cells in ankylosing spondylitis. Study conclusions and caveats: Typical of ankylosing spondylitis blood, it appeared, was a TCR beta motif of fewer than 10 highly homologous variants. Past research had described some motif variants in reactive arthritis synovial fluid and blood. Disease-linked clones reportedly concentrated significantly in matched ankylosing spondylitis synovial fluid. Peripheral blood held disease-linked clones only at relatively low frequency, and these were CD8+.

The clonotype originates from a male donor with ankylosing spondylitis. Sequencing was carried out using blood, either unsorted or a sorted T cell fraction (not recorded which). The chain links TRBV6-1 to TRBJ2-3; D is perhaps TRBD2 (6 bases). The CDR3 region has the DNA TGTGCCAGCAGTGACAGCGGGAGCACAGATACGCAGTATTTT. Protein sequence: CASSDSGSTDTQYF.